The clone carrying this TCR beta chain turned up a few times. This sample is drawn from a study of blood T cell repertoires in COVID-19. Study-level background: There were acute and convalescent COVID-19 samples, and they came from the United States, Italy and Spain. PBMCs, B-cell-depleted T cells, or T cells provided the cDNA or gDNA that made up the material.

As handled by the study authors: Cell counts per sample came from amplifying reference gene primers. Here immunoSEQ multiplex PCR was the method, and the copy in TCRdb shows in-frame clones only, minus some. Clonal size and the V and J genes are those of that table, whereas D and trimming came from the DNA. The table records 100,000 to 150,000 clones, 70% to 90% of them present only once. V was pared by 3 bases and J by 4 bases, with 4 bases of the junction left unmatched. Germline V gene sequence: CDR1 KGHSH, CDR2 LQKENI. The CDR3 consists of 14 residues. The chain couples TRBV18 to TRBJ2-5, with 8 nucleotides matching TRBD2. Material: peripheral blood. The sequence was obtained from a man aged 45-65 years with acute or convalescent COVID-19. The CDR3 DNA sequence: TGTGCCAGCTCACCGGGGGCGGGAGGAGAGACCCAGTACTTC. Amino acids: CASSPGAGGETQYF.